This paragraph reports one T cell receptor (beta chain). The data originate from a study of T cell responses to AZD1222 COVID-19 vaccine. CDR1 is MDHEN, CDR2 SYDVKM, per germline. V gave up 6 bases and J gave up 2 bases; unmatched junction bases: 4. The CDR3 is 15 amino acids. This table comes from immunoSEQ multiplex PCR, and its TCRdb copy is limited to in-frame clones, with some not included. The sample has about 200,000 clones, approximately 95% seen once; the top ten hold approximately 1%. V gene TRBV28 combines with J gene TRBJ2-6, with 7 bases lining up with TRBD1. This clonotype was sampled from an adult who received the AZD1222 COVID-19 vaccine. The input for sequencing was peripheral blood, taken 28 days after the second AZD1222 dose. The CDR3 loop is CASRGQGAGANVLTF. CDR3 sequence (DNA): TGTGCCAGCAGAGGTCAGGGGGCTGGGGCCAACGTCCTGACTTTC.